The 9 T cell receptor beta chains below all came from one sample that was sequenced in a study of T cell responses to AZD1222 COVID-19 vaccine. Sequencing was performed with immunoSEQ multiplex PCR; in TCRdb, only in-frame clones are kept and a portion is missing. The profile shows some 200,000 clones, about 89% of them singletons. The material was peripheral blood, obtained 28 days after the second AZD1222 dose. The receptors come from an adult who received the AZD1222 COVID-19 vaccine.

The chain links TRBV29-1 to TRBJ2-7; D might be TRBD1 (6 bases). The CDR3 spans 11 residues. CDR1 is SQVTM, CDR2 ANQGSEA, per germline. Trimming cost V 5 bases and J 6 bases, with 11 bases left between them. The CDR3 DNA reads TGCAGCGTTCAAACAGGGTCCGAGCAGTACTTC. It yields the protein CSVQTGSEQYF.

V and J are TRBV12-5 and TRBJ2-1, with 8 bases lining up with TRBD2. V shed 4 bases, J shed 5 bases, and the junction held 10 bases outside the gene matches. Germline V gene data show CDR1 as LGHNT and CDR2 as FRNRAP. CDR3 length: 16 amino acids. In DNA form, the CDR3 reads TGTGCTAGTGGTTCCCCTCAGCGGGAGTCAGACAATGAGCAGTTCTTC. This encodes CASGSPQRESDNEQFF.

This chain uses TRBV7-8 with TRBJ2-7, with D possibly matching TRBD1 (6 bases). The CDR3 consists of 13 residues. V lost 3 bases to trimming and J lost 5 bases, with 11 bases between them. Germline CDR1 and CDR2: SGHVS and FQNEAQ. The DNA for the CDR3 is TGTGCCAGCAGCTTTACAGGGAGTGACGAGCAGTACTTC. Translated: CASSFTGSDEQYF.

The V gene is TRBV6-5, the J gene TRBJ2-5, with 8 bases matching TRBD1. CDR3 length equals 14 residues. Trimming removed 5 bases from V and 5 bases from J; junction bases left unmatched: 7. The germline CDR1 and CDR2 sequences are MNHEY and SVGAGI. Written as DNA, the CDR3 is TGTGCCAGCAGTCTCGACAGGGGTTGGGAGACCCAGTACTTC. Translated: CASSLDRGWETQYF.

The chain employs TRBV5-6 and TRBJ2-3, with D perhaps TRBD2 (7 bases). Germline V gene data show CDR1 as SGHDT and CDR2 as YYEEEE. Trimming cost V 3 bases and J 4 bases, with 12 bases left between them. The CDR3 is 14 residues long. CDR3 in DNA: TGTGCCAGCAGCTGGGGGGGCGGCGCAGATACGCAGTATTTT. This sequence encodes CASSWGGGADTQYF.

This clone was counted a few times. The chain is built from TRBV6-5 and TRBJ1-2; TRBD1 aligns across 7 bases. The CDR3 totals 14 residues. Germline lookup yields CDR1 MNHEY and CDR2 SVGAGI. The ends lost 4 bases at V and 4 bases at J; junction bases unmatched: 6. CDR3 loop: CASSSIDRVYGYTF. CDR3 DNA sequence: TGTGCCAGCAGTTCCATCGACAGGGTCTATGGCTACACCTTC.

The gene calls are TRBV7-9 and TRBJ1-2, with 11 bases aligning to TRBD1. The germline gives CDR1 SEHNR, CDR2 FQNEAQ (reference sequence). V was clipped by 5 bases and J by 6 bases; unmatched bases: 5. The CDR3 loop spans 14 amino acids. The CDR3 here is CASSPGQGGDGYTF. In DNA form, the CDR3 reads TGTGCCAGCAGCCCGGGACAGGGGGGAGATGGCTACACCTTC.

The chain employs TRBV7-2 and TRBJ2-1, with D tentatively TRBD1 (6 bases). CDR3 size: 17 residues. Germline CDR1 SGHTA, CDR2 FQGNSA. The V end lost 4 bases, the J end lost 4 bases, and 20 bases lay between the germline ends. The CDR3 nucleotides are TGTGCCAGCAGCTCACAACGTGGGGGCGGTCGGTACAATGAGCAGTTCTTC. It encodes CASSSQRGGGRYNEQFF.

The chain recombines TRBV27 with TRBJ1-2; D remains unclear. The germline V gene has CDR1 MNHEY and CDR2 SMNVEV (reference sequence). V dropped 6 bases and J dropped 0 bases, with 14 bases sitting between them. The length of the CDR3 is 15 residues. Here the CDR3 reads CASRGGAATNYGYTF. The CDR3 coding sequence is TGTGCCAGCAGAGGAGGAGCCGCTACTAACTATGGCTACACCTTC.